The sequence of this TCR beta chain was determined in a study of CD8+ T cells in alopecia areata. The CDR3 covers 13 residues. The germline gives CDR1 GTSNPN, CDR2 SVGIG (reference sequence). V was pared by 6 bases and J by 0 bases, with 4 bases of the junction left unmatched. The sample's treatment: oral pan-JAK inhibitor, 5-10 mg twice daily. Alopecia areata patients gave lesional scalp punch biopsies and peripheral blood samples. In this sample, this clone turned up once. Isolated RNA was reverse transcribed into cDNA used as the sequencing template. Data came from immunoSEQ multiplex PCR; TCRdb stores just in-frame clones and leaves some out. Among roughly 190,000 clones listed, roughly three fifths were seen once.

Specimen: CD4+ T cells sorted from blood, collected at week 4, from a patient treated with tofacitinib. The source is a human donor with alopecia areata. The J gene is TRBJ2-7, the V gene TRBV30, with TRBD2 matching 8 bases. The CDR3 nucleotides are TGTGCCTGTAGCGGGGCTCCCTCCTACGAGCAGTACTTC. Protein sequence: CACSGAPSYEQYF.